This T cell receptor beta chain stems from a study of T-cell reconstitution after alpha-beta-depleted transplantation in children. This clonotype was picked up many times. What it recognizes is unknown. Unique molecular identifiers were incorporated when the TCRbeta library was constructed. TCRdb itself ran the PCR reads through MiXCR, one entry per CDR3 protein. The table has 200,000 to 250,000 distinct CDR3 sequences, approximately 10% seen once. The CDR3 consists of 15 residues. Germline CDR1 SGDLS, CDR2 YYNGEE. The J segment lost 6 bases and the V segment lost 0 bases, leaving 5 bases of the junction unmatched. General study results and limits: Several hundred rapidly expanded clones from non-depleted graft cells reportedly supplied alpha-beta T cells about two months post-transplant.

The chain links TRBV9 to TRBJ2-1; the match to TRBD1 covers 8 bases. The origin of this receptor is a child under two years old with acute myeloid leukemia, due to receive a stem cell transplant. This sample comprised PBMCs, obtained before TCRalphabeta/CD19-depleted stem cell transplant. CDR3 bases: TGTGCCAGCAGCGTAGAAGACGGACAGGGCAATGAGCAGTTCTTC. Amino acids: CASSVEDGQGNEQFF.